The 5 T cell receptor beta chains listed next were all sequenced from one sample in a study of cytomegalovirus exposure and HLA in healthy donors. Profiling relied on immunoSEQ multiplex PCR, and the TCRdb table lists in-frame clones only, not all of them. This table has about 130,000 clones, around 90% appearing once. Source material: PBMCs. These receptors originate from a woman aged 25 to 39 in good health and CMV-seropositive.

The chain is built from TRBV11-2 and TRBJ2-3; a possible D gene is TRBD2 (6 bases). Trimming stripped 5 bases from V and 2 bases from J, with 20 bases between. This CDR3 contains 17 residues. In germline, CDR1 is SGHAT, CDR2 FQNNGV. The CDR3 region has the DNA TGTGCCAGCAGCGTATCGGACGGGACTCCCCACACAGATACGCAGTATTTT. Translating gives CASSVSDGTPHTDTQYF.

The chain recombines TRBV6-1 with TRBJ2-7, with 8 bases fitting TRBD1. Trimming cost V 4 bases and J 6 bases; bases outside gene matches: 11. The CDR3 consists of 15 residues. Germline-derived CDR1 and CDR2 are MNHNS and SASEGT. CDR3 in amino acids: CASSARDRRLGEQYF. CDR3 DNA: TGTGCCAGCAGTGCCCGGGACAGGCGGCTCGGCGAGCAGTACTTC.

This rearrangement joins TRBV14 to TRBJ2-1, with 9 bases identical to TRBD1. Germline trimming cut 4 bases from V and 3 bases from J; bases unmatched to any gene: 7. The CDR3 loop spans 16 amino acids. Germline V gene lookup returns CDR1 SGHDN and CDR2 FVKESK. CDR3 DNA sequence: TGTGCCAGCAGCCTTGACAGGGGGATCTACTACAATGAGCAGTTCTTC. Residues: CASSLDRGIYYNEQFF.

The sample holds one count of this clone. V is TRBV11-2 and J is TRBJ2-7; D ambiguous. Trimming left V 6 bases short and J 7 bases short, with 13 bases between. This CDR3 is built from 12 residues. Germline CDR1 reads SGHAT; CDR2 reads FQNNGV. The CDR3 region is CASRSPSREQYF. CDR3 nucleotides: TGTGCCAGCAGGTCCCCATCGAGGGAGCAGTACTTC.

The V call is TRBV5-6, the J call TRBJ1-1; 10 positions match TRBD1. Trimming removed 3 bases from V and 0 bases from J; junction bases left unmatched: 2. From germline, CDR1 is SGHDT and CDR2 YYEEEE. The CDR3 loop spans 15 amino acids. The CDR3 DNA follows: TGTGCCAGCAGCTCAGGGACAGGGGTGAACACTGAAGCTTTCTTT. Translated: CASSSGTGVNTEAFF.